Sequencing of this TCR beta chain was carried out in a study of cytomegalovirus exposure and HLA in healthy donors. Overall study results and limits: Researchers reportedly found TCR beta sequences accurately predicted most subjects' HLA-A and HLA-B alleles. Some highly shared sequence variants likely arose as a pipeline artifact. Later analysis demonstrated an association between a missense DCLRE1C variant and TCR beta V- and J-gene trimming.

Vbeta (60) and Jbeta (13) primers were used in the PCR. Only in-frame clones appear in the TCRdb table, and some are missing; sequencing was by immunoSEQ multiplex PCR. The repertoire holds around 140,000 clones, with about 80% as singletons. As regards this clone: The antigen remains undetermined.

With V trimmed by 2 bases and J by 1 base, 4 bases remained unmatched. The germline V gene encodes CDR1 SGHTA and CDR2 FQGNSA. The CDR3 totals 16 residues. The sequence was obtained from an older woman in good health and CMV-seropositive. The rearrangement joins TRBV7-2 to TRBJ2-5; 10 bases are shared with TRBD2. The sequenced sample consisted of PBMCs. The CDR3 sequence is CASSLLAGVRQETQYF. The CDR3 DNA is TGTGCCAGCAGCTTACTAGCGGGAGTTCGCCAAGAGACCCAGTACTTC. Drawing the rest from reference TRBV7-2 and TRBJ2-5, the complete variable domain is GAGVSQSPSNKVTEKGKDVELRCDPISGHTALYWYRQSLGQGLEFLIYFQGNSAPDKSGLPSDRFSAERTGGSVSTLTIQRTQQEDSAVYLCASSLLAGVRQETQYFGPGTRLLVL.